Included here is one T cell receptor (beta chain) sequence, with context. As yet, its antigen is unknown. The source of the sample is a study of shared clonotypes between healthy human individuals. Whole-study findings and limits: The authors expected sequencing depth to affect clonotype sharing among donors.

Using about 220 ng DNA, roughly 33,000 T cell genomes, the sorted-subset replicate PCRs were run. The assay was immunoSEQ multiplex PCR, and TCRdb's table has in-frame clones only and misses some. The profile shows some 580,000 clones, 98% of them singletons. It was CD45RO-negative cells, positively selected for CCR7, that made up naive CD8 cells, with terminally differentiated effector memory CD45RA+ cells excluded. The CDR3 has 14 residues. Looked up from germline, CDR1 is SGHRS and CDR2 is YFSETQ. Trimming took 0 bases from V and 2 from J, leaving 9 bases between them. This TCR was sampled from a man younger than 45 in good health. Material: naive CD8+ T cells sorted from blood. The gene calls are TRBV5-1 and TRBJ2-7; no definite D call. The CDR3, as DNA: TGCGCCAGCAGCTTGGCCCGGACGACCTACGAGCAGTACTTC. It codes for CASSLARTTYEQYF.